This T cell receptor (beta chain) was profiled in a study of blood T cell repertoires in COVID-19. Across the study: Both acute and convalescent COVID-19 samples were obtained from the United States, Italy and Spain.

The authors' processing: Counts of nucleated cells, estimated from reference gene primer amplification, were obtained. The assay was immunoSEQ multiplex PCR, and TCRdb's table has in-frame clones only and misses some. V and J calls and clone size come straight from that table; D and trimming were deduced from the DNA. The table records more than 70,000 clones, more than 70% of them present only once. This CDR3 contains 12 residues. The trim removed 10 bases at V and 5 bases at J, leaving 8 bases unmatched. Germline V CDR1 and CDR2: MNHNY, SVGAGI (reference sequence). This receptor was obtained from a woman over 75 in a cohort sampled during active or convalescent COVID-19. Sequencing was performed on peripheral blood. This chain joins TRBV6-6 and TRBJ2-7; TRBD1 matches at 7 bases. The CDR3 is CATRRQGDEQYF. The CDR3 region has the DNA TGTGCCACCCGGCGTCAGGGGGACGAGCAGTACTTC.